This T cell receptor (beta chain) was found in a study of Ad26.COV2.S vaccination and SARS-CoV-2 variants. Notes on the study in general: Substantial breadth was reported for post-vaccination spike-specific CD8+ and CD4+ T cells.

In the case of this clone: The antigen is not known.

Stated treatment: some 20 received Ad26.COV2.S at low or high dose, single or two shots; 5 received placebo; per-sample allocation not given. All samples were drawn on day 63, counting from the first vaccine or placebo injection. The CDR3 contains 17 residues. V was shortened by 0 bases and J by 2 bases, with 12 bases between the two germline ends. The germline V gene has CDR1 SGHRS and CDR2 YFSETQ. Clones were sequenced by immunoSEQ multiplex PCR, and TCRdb holds only the in-frame ones, with some missing. Of over 400,000 clones listed, 90% are singletons. The gene calls are TRBV5-1 and TRBJ2-6, with D unresolved. The specimen comprised peripheral blood, sampled in a trial of Ad26.COV2.S vaccine versus placebo. The sequence came from a person aged 18-60 years who received the Ad26.COV2.S COVID-19 vaccine or a placebo. CDR3 in amino acids: CASSLGGTSPGANVLTF. CDR3 nucleotide sequence: TGCGCCAGCAGCTTGGGCGGCACCTCCCCTGGGGCCAACGTCCTGACTTTC. Variable domain in full (rest from reference TRBV5-1 and TRBJ2-6): KAGVTQTPRYLIKTRGQQVTLSCSPISGHRSVSWYQQTPGQGLQFLFEYFSETQRNKGNFPGRFSGRQFSNSRSEMNVSTLELGDSALYLCASSLGGTSPGANVLTFGAGSRLTVL.